This TCR beta chain was captured in a study of regulatory T cells in long-lasting Graves disease. At the level of the study: Persistent cases took antithyroid drugs over 5 years and stayed TSH receptor antibody positive. General study findings and limits: Sharing of public clonotypes was greater in persistent patients (under 3,000) than in new patients (roughly 1,000). TCR diversity in persistent Graves' patients was below that of newly diagnosed ones.

Details on this clonotype: What it recognizes is unknown.

As to time point: persistent/refractory GD, antithyroid drugs over 5 years with positive TRAb. After RNA was extracted from PBMCs, the TCR library was made from it. The authors built TCR beta libraries using iRepertoire HTBI primers and Arm-PCR of CDR3 regions. MiXCR was run by TCRdb on the multiplex PCR reads, yielding one entry per CDR3 protein. The table shows more than 650,000 distinct CDR3 sequences, with approximately 31% occurring only once. Sequencing was performed on peripheral blood mononuclear cells (PBMCs), taken when the disease was refractory, from a patient treated with antithyroid drugs. This TCR was sampled from a female donor with Graves disease.

CDR3 nucleotide sequence: TGTGCCAGCAGAATAGCGGCTTCCTACAATGAGCAGTTCTTC. This codes for CASRIAASYNEQFF. The chain has TRBV6-1 and TRBJ2-1, with D perhaps matching TRBD2 (6 bases). V lost 6 bases and J 1 base, leaving 10 bases between the germline ends. Germline loops: CDR1 MNHNS, CDR2 SASEGT. This CDR3 spans 14 amino acids.